This TCR beta chain was sequenced during a study of radiotherapy plus CTLA-4 blockade in lung cancer. Turning to the study itself: Objective responses were observed in 15% to 20% of patients, and disease control was achieved by 30% to 40%.

Profiled with immunoSEQ multiplex PCR; TCRdb holds only in-frame clones, not every one. The sample lists some 110,000 clones; 85% to 90% were seen once. Germline V gives CDR1 SNHLY, CDR2 FYNNEI. Trimming cost V 0 bases and J 7 bases, with 15 bases left between them. There are 15 residues in the CDR3. On this clone itself: Its antigen is unknown.

It was focal radiation plus CTLA-4 blockade with ipilimumab that patients with chemo-refractory metastatic non-small-cell lung cancer received. General study findings and limits: Early clonal dynamics of blood T cells, together with interferon-beta, were reported as the best response predictor. Researchers report tumor-derived TCR clones expanding in blood after radiotherapy plus ipilimumab.

This material consisted of peripheral blood, taken from a patient treated with radiotherapy plus ipilimumab. The chain recombines TRBV2 with TRBJ2-5; maybe TRBD2 (5 bases). The receptor comes from a human donor with non-small cell lung cancer that progressed on radiotherapy plus ipilimumab. The CDR3 nucleotides are TGTGCCAGCAGTGAAGCGGACTTGCCAGGTGGGACCCAGTACTTC. Residues: CASSEADLPGGTQYF.